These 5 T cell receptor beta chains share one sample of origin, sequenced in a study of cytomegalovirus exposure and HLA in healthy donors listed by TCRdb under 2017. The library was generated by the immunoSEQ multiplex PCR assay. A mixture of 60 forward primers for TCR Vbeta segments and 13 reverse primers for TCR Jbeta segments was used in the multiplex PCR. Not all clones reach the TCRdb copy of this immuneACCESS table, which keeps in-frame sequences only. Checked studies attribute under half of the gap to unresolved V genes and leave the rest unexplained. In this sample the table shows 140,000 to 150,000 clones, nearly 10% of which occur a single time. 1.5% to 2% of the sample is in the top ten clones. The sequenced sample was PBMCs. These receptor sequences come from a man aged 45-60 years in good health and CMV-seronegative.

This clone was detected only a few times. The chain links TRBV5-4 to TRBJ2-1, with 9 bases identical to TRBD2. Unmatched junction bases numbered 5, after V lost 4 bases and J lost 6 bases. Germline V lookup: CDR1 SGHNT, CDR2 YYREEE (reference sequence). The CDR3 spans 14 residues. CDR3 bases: TGTGCCAGCAGCGTCGCGGGGGGGATCAATGAGCAGTTCTTC. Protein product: CASSVAGGINEQFF. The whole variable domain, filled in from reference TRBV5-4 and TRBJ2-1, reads ETGVTQSPTHLIKTRGQQVTLRCSSQSGHNTVSWYQQALGQGPQFIFQYYREEENGRGNFPPRFSGLQFPNYSSELNVNALELDDSALYLCASSVAGGINEQFFGPGTRLTVL.

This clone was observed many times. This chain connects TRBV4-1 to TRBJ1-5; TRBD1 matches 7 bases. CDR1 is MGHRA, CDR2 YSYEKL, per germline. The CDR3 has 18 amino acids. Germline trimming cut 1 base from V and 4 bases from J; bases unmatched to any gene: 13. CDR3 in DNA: TGCGCCAGCAGCCAAGGGCGGGCGGACAGGCGAATTAATCAGCCCCAGCATTTT. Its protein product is CASSQGRADRRINQPQHF.

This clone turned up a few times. Here the CDR3 reads CATTLSSGRSEQYF. The CDR3 DNA reads TGTGCTACAACCCTCTCCAGCGGCAGATCCGAGCAGTACTTC. This sequence joins TRBV2 and TRBJ2-7, with D tentatively TRBD2 (5 bases). Per germline, CDR1 SNHLY and CDR2 FYNNEI. The length of the CDR3 is 14 residues.

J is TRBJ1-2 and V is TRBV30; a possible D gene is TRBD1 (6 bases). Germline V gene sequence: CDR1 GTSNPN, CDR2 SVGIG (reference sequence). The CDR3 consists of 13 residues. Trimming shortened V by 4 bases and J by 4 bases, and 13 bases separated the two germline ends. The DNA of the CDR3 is TGTGCCTGGACAGGGGCCCTTGGCTATGGCTACACCTTC. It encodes CAWTGALGYGYTF.

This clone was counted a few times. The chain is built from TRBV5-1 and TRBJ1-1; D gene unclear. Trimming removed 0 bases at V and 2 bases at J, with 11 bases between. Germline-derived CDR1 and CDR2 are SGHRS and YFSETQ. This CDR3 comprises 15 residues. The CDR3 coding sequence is TGCGCCAGCAGCTTGGTCCACCAGACTAACACTGAAGCTTTCTTT. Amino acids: CASSLVHQTNTEAFF.